The rows below give T cell receptor beta chains drawn from one sample of a study of beta chain features in type 1 diabetes. The method was immunoSEQ multiplex PCR; TCRdb's version includes in-frame clones alone and lacks a portion of them. The sample holds 810,000 or so clones, 17% seen once. Sequencing used naive CD4+ T cells from blood. The receptors were gathered from a woman aged 18-29 years in good health. CDR3s include the opening cysteine and the closing phenylalanine or tryptophan. D genes are given only for firm matches. A clone size is listed for some rows: how often the clone was seen (once, few, many), or a class if it is expanded.

d_call | clone_size | j_call | v_call | cdr3_aa | cdr3_nt
- | - | TRBJ2-5 | TRBV6-6 | CASSYMGGLDQETQYF | TGTGCCAGCAGTTACATGGGGGGCCTGGACCAAGAGACCCAGTACTTC
- | - | TRBJ1-1 | TRBV28 | CASIGGSLEAFF | TGTGCCAGCATCGGGGGATCACTTGAAGCTTTCTTT
TRBD2 | - | TRBJ2-2 | TRBV27 | CASSWRLAATGELFF | TGTGCCAGCAGTTGGAGACTAGCGGCCACCGGGGAGCTGTTTTTT
- | - | TRBJ1-1 | TRBV11-3 | CASSFTGNTEAFF | TGTGCCAGCAGCTTTACAGGGAACACTGAAGCTTTCTTT
TRBD1 | few | TRBJ2-1 | TRBV7-2 | CASSLASTGVREQFF | TGTGCCAGCAGCTTAGCCTCTACAGGGGTCAGGGAGCAGTTCTTC
TRBD2 | - | TRBJ2-1 | TRBV27 | CASSLSGLAGGYEHEQFF | TGTGCCAGCAGTTTATCCGGGCTAGCGGGAGGGTATGAACATGAGCAGTTCTTC
TRBD2 | few | TRBJ2-5 | TRBV5-1 | CASSLYREGYQETQYF | TGCGCCAGCAGCTTGTATCGGGAGGGGTACCAAGAGACCCAGTACTTC
- | - | TRBJ2-5 | TRBV10-3 | CAISSHQETQYF | TGTGCCATCAGTTCCCACCAAGAGACCCAGTACTTC
TRBD1 | - | TRBJ1-2 | TRBV5-6 | CASRHRGGYTF | TGTGCCAGCAGGCACAGGGGAGGCTACACCTTC
- | few | TRBJ2-7 | TRBV7-3 | CASSLTAGLNF | TGTGCCAGCAGCTTAACCGCAGGTCTGAACTTC
- | - | TRBJ2-5 | TRBV2 | CATLAVYQETQYF | TGTGCCACCTTAGCAGTGTACCAAGAGACCCAGTACTTC
- | - | TRBJ1-1 | TRBV28 | CASTPRGFSTEAFF | TGTGCCAGCACCCCCAGGGGATTTTCGACTGAAGCTTTCTTT
TRBD1 | - | TRBJ2-7 | TRBV5-1 | CASSRDRGGLYEQYF | TGCGCCAGCAGCCGTGACAGGGGCGGTCTTTACGAGCAGTACTTC
TRBD2 | - | TRBJ2-1 | TRBV29-1 | CSAASGSRYNEQFF | TGCAGCGCGGCTAGCGGGAGTCGGTACAATGAGCAGTTCTTC
- | few | TRBJ2-2 | TRBV5-1 | CASSLTSDGPGELFF | TGCGCCAGCAGCTTAACCTCGGACGGACCCGGGGAGCTGTTTTTT
- | - | TRBJ2-3 | TRBV7-7 | CASSLNRGDTQYF | TGTGCTAGCAGCTTAAACCGGGGAGATACGCAGTATTTT
TRBD1 | - | TRBJ2-7 | TRBV10-3 | CAIRAGPTGQGTYEQYF | TGTGCCATCAGAGCTGGCCCCACGGGACAGGGAACCTACGAGCAGTACTTC
TRBD1 | - | TRBJ2-7 | TRBV6-6 | CASRPPGQGYEQYF | TGTGCCAGCAGGCCTCCGGGACAGGGTTACGAGCAGTACTTC
- | few | TRBJ2-6 | TRBV9 | CASSVQPSGANVLTF | TGTGCCAGCAGCGTACAGCCCTCTGGGGCCAACGTCCTGACTTTC
- | - | TRBJ2-5 | TRBV7-6 | CASSFGGKETQYF | TGTGCCAGCAGCTTCGGGGGAAAAGAGACCCAGTACTTC
- | few | TRBJ2-7 | TRBV27 | CASSRDSASYEQYF | TGTGCCAGCAGCCGGGACTCCGCATCCTACGAGCAGTACTTC
TRBD1 | - | TRBJ1-1 | TRBV4-1 | CASSLLDRETEAFF | TGCGCCAGCAGCCTCCTAGACAGGGAGACTGAAGCTTTCTTT
TRBD1 | - | TRBJ2-1 | TRBV5-1 | CASSLGQGQWHEQFF | TGCGCCAGCAGCTTGGGACAGGGACAATGGCATGAGCAGTTCTTC
- | few | TRBJ2-7 | TRBV5-4 | CASSLGGYEQYF | TGTGCCAGCAGCTTGGGCGGCTACGAGCAGTACTTC
TRBD2 | few | TRBJ2-1 | TRBV7-9 | CASSQSPTSGRNEQFF | TGTGCCAGCAGCCAGTCTCCAACTAGCGGGAGGAATGAGCAGTTCTTC
TRBD2 | few | TRBJ2-1 | TRBV5-1 | CASSLLPSGSTYNEQFF | TGCGCCAGCAGCCTACTTCCAAGCGGGAGTACCTACAATGAGCAGTTCTTC
- | - | TRBJ2-3 | TRBV11-2 | CASSLVVDTQYF | TGTGCCAGCAGCTTAGTAGTGGATACGCAGTATTTT
- | few | TRBJ2-2 | TRBV4-3 | CASSQEGQSAPTGELFF | TGCGCCAGCAGCCAAGAAGGACAGTCCGCCCCCACCGGGGAGCTGTTTTTT
TRBD1 | few | TRBJ2-2 | TRBV7-8 | CASSLRDSTGELFF | TGTGCCAGCAGCTTAAGGGACAGCACCGGGGAGCTGTTTTTT
- | few | TRBJ2-5 | TRBV7-2 | CASSYRLGRETQYF | TGTGCCAGCAGCTACCGGCTGGGCCGAGAGACCCAGTACTTC
- | few | TRBJ1-5 | TRBV14 | CASSRQNSNQPQHF | TGTGCCAGCAGCCGACAGAATAGCAATCAGCCCCAGCATTTT
- | - | TRBJ2-3 | TRBV7-2 | CASSFRSSDTQYF | TGTGCCAGCAGCTTTCGGTCCTCAGATACGCAGTATTTT
- | - | TRBJ2-3 | TRBV6-6 | CASILGGSDTQYF | TGTGCCAGCATCCTAGGAGGCTCAGATACGCAGTATTTT
- | few | TRBJ1-2 | TRBV5-4 | CASSHDRSYGYTF | TGTGCCAGCAGCCACGACAGAAGCTATGGCTACACCTTC
- | - | TRBJ1-2 | TRBV7-2 | CASSLDLAANYGYTF | TGTGCCAGCAGCTTAGATTTGGCAGCTAACTATGGCTACACCTTC
- | few | TRBJ2-7 | TRBV7-2 | CASSLATGFSYEQYF | TGTGCCAGCAGCTTAGCAACCGGGTTCTCCTACGAGCAGTACTTC
- | - | TRBJ1-2 | TRBV28 | CASSLNRVNGYTF | TGTGCCAGCAGCTTAAACAGGGTTAATGGCTACACCTTC
- | - | TRBJ2-7 | TRBV4-3 | CASSQDFGEAGSYEQYF | -
TRBD2 | - | TRBJ2-4 | TRBV4-1 | CASSLEWTSGDKNIQYF | TGCGCCAGCAGCCTGGAATGGACTAGCGGAGACAAAAACATTCAGTACTTC
TRBD2 | few | TRBJ2-1 | TRBV19 | CASSSLAGKNYNEQFF | TGTGCCAGTAGTTCCCTAGCGGGCAAGAACTACAATGAGCAGTTCTTC
TRBD1 | few | TRBJ1-3 | TRBV5-1 | CASSAGQGAGNTIYF | TGCGCCAGCAGCGCCGGACAGGGGGCAGGAAACACCATATATTTT
- | - | TRBJ2-5 | TRBV5-1 | CASSLNSQETQYF | TGCGCCAGCAGCTTGAACAGCCAAGAGACCCAGTACTTC
- | few | TRBJ1-4 | TRBV5-4 | CASSLMQGGEKLFF | TGTGCCAGCAGCTTGATGCAGGGTGGGGAAAAACTGTTTTTT
- | - | TRBJ2-1 | TRBV7-6 | CASSPHSANSYNEQFF | TGTGCCAGCAGCCCACATTCGGCCAACTCCTACAATGAGCAGTTCTTC
- | few | TRBJ1-2 | TRBV4-2 | CASSQVTRVATYGYTF | TGTGCCAGCAGCCAAGTAACGAGGGTTGCGACCTATGGCTACACCTTC
TRBD2 | few | TRBJ2-5 | TRBV27 | CASSLKGERLAVLETQYF | TGTGCCAGCAGTTTAAAGGGAGAGAGACTAGCGGTTTTAGAGACCCAGTACTTC
- | - | TRBJ2-6 | TRBV19 | CASSPWGRVSGANVLTF | TGTGCCAGTAGTCCCTGGGGCCGGGTCTCTGGGGCCAACGTCCTGACTTTC
- | - | TRBJ2-1 | TRBV13 | CASSSPDRNNEQFF | TGTGCCAGCAGCTCACCGGACCGAAACAATGAGCAGTTCTTC
TRBD2 | - | TRBJ2-3 | TRBV7-3 | CASSSGAGTTDTQYF | TGTGCCAGCAGCTCAGGAGCGGGAACCACAGATACGCAGTATTTT
TRBD1 | - | TRBJ1-1 | TRBV7-2 | CASHRQGNTEAFF | TGTGCCAGCCACCGACAGGGGAACACTGAAGCTTTCTTT
- | - | TRBJ2-3 | TRBV5-4 | CASSFSPLADTQYF | TGTGCCAGCAGCTTCTCCCCATTAGCAGATACGCAGTATTTT
- | once | TRBJ2-3 | TRBV9 | CASSPRGDGTDTQYF | TGTGCCAGCAGCCCCCGCGGTGATGGCACAGATACGCAGTATTTT
TRBD2 | few | TRBJ2-1 | TRBV11-3 | CASRGGPWNEQFF | TGTGCCAGCCGCGGGGGACCTTGGAATGAGCAGTTCTTC
TRBD2 | few | TRBJ2-1 | TRBV5-4 | CASSAGTSGNEQFF | TGTGCCAGCAGCGCAGGGACTAGCGGGAATGAGCAGTTCTTC
- | - | TRBJ1-2 | TRBV2 | CASSDRTGYNYGYTF | TGTGCCAGCAGTGACAGAACAGGTTATAACTATGGCTACACCTTC
- | - | TRBJ1-5 | TRBV6-5 | CASRTGDQNQPQHF | TGTGCCAGCAGAACAGGAGATCAAAATCAGCCCCAGCATTTT
- | few | TRBJ1-1 | TRBV25-1 | CASSIAGELTEAFF | TGTGCCAGCAGCATTGCAGGGGAGTTAACTGAAGCTTTCTTT
- | - | TRBJ2-4 | TRBV18 | CASSPPGAKNIQYF | TGTGCCAGCTCCCCGCCAGGGGCCAAAAACATTCAGTACTTC
- | - | TRBJ2-7 | TRBV4-3 | CASSLSPTSSSYEQYF | TGCGCCAGCAGCCTTAGCCCTACTAGCTCCTCCTACGAGCAGTACTTC